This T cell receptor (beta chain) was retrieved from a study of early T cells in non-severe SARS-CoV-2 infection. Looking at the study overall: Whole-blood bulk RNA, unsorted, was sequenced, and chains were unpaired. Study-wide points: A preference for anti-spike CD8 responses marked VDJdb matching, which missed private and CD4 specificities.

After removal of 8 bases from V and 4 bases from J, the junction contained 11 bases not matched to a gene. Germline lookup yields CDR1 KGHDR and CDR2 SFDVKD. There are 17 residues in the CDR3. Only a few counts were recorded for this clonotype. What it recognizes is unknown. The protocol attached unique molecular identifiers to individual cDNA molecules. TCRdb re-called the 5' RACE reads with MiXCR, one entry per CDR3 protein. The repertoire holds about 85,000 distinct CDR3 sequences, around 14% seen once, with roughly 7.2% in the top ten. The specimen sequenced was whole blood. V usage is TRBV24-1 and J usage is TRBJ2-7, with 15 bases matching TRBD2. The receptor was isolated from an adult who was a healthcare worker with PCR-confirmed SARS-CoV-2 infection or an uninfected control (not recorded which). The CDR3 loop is CATNERGTSGRRYEQYF. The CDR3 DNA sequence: TGTGCCACCAATGAACGAGGGACTAGCGGGAGGAGGTACGAGCAGTACTTC.